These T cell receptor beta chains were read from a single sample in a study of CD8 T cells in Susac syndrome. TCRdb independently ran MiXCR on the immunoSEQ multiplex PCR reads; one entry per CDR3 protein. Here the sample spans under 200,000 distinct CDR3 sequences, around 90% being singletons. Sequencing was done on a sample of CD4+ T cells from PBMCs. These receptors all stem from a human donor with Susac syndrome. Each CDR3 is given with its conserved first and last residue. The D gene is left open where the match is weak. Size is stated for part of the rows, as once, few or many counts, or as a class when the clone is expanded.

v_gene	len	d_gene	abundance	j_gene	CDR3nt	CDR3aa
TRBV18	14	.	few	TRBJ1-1	TGTGCCAGCTCACCGGGGGGGACCGGCACTGAAGCTTTCTTT	CASSPGGTGTEAFF
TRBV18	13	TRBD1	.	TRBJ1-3	TGTGCCAGCTCATCGGACAGGGTGAACACCATATATTTT	CASSSDRVNTIYF
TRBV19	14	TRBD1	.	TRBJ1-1	TGTGCCAGTAGTCTGGGACAGGTCCGGACTGAAGCTTTCTTT	CASSLGQVRTEAFF
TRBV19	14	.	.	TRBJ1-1	TGTGCCAGTAGTGGCCCCCCGGGGGACACTGAAGCTTTCTTT	CASSGPPGDTEAFF
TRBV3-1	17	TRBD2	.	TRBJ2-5	TGTGCCAGCAGCCAAGCTATTAGCGGGGGGTCAGGCGGGACCCAGTACTTC	CASSQAISGGSGGTQYF
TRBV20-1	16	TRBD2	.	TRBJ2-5	TGCAGTGCTCCCCAGGTAGCGGGAGGCCCGATGGAGACCCAGTACTTC	CSAPQVAGGPMETQYF
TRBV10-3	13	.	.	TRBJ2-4	TGTGCCATGTCCCCCGGGGTGGAAAACATTCAGTACTTC	CAMSPGVENIQYF
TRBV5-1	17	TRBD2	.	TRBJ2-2	TGCGCCAGCAGCTTGGGACTAGCGGGAGTAGGCACCGGGGAGCTGTTTTTT	CASSLGLAGVGTGELFF
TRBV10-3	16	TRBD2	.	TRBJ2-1	TGTGCCATCAGTTCCGGGACTAGCGGGGGGGTATATGAGCAGTTCTTC	CAISSGTSGGVYEQFF
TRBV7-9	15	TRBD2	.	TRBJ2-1	TGTGCCAGCAGCTTAGCTTCCGGGACTACTAATGAGCAGTTCTTC	CASSLASGTTNEQFF
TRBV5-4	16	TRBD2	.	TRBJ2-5	TGTGCCAGCAGCTTGGCGGGACTAGCGGGACAAGAGACCCAGTACTTC	CASSLAGLAGQETQYF
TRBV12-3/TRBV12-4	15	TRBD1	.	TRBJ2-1	TGTGCCAGCAGTTTCCTGCAGGGGGCAGGCAATGAGCAGTTCTTC	CASSFLQGAGNEQFF
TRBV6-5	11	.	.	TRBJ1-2	TGTGCCAGCAGGGGATATTATGGCTACACCTTC	CASRGYYGYTF
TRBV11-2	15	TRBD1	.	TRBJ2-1	TGTGCCAGCACCTCGGGACAGGGCCTCTACAATGAGCAGTTCTTC	CASTSGQGLYNEQFF
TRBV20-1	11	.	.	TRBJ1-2	TGCAGTGCCTGGTCTAACTATGGCTACACCTTC	CSAWSNYGYTF
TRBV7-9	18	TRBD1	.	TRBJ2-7	TGTGCCAGCAGCCCCCCGAGCACTATCGGGACAGGGTTTAGGGAGCAGTACTTC	CASSPPSTIGTGFREQYF
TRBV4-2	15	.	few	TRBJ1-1	TGTGCCAGCAGCCAAGAGGGTAGGGGGATTATTGAAGCTTTCTTT	CASSQEGRGIIEAFF
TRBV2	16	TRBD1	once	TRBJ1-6	TGTGCCAGCAGCGGGACAGGGGGCGCCGATAATTCACCCCTCCACTTT	CASSGTGGADNSPLHF
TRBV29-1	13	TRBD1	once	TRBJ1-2	TGCAGCGCGGCCCAGGGACAGGGGTATGGCTACACCTTC	CSAAQGQGYGYTF
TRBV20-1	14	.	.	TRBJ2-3	TGCAGTGCTAGGTTTACGGGGAGCACAGATACGCAGTATTTT	CSARFTGSTDTQYF
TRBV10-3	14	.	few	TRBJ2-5	TGTGCCATCAGTGACTATGGGGTGGATGAGACCCAGTACTTC	CAISDYGVDETQYF
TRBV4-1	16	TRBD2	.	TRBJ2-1	TGCGCCAGCAGCCAAAACCCGGGACTAGCGGGGGGTCTTTCGTTCTTC	CASSQNPGLAGGLSFF
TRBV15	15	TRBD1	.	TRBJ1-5	TGTGCCACCAGCAGGGGACAGGGGCTCCCTCCGGCCCAGCATTTT	CATSRGQGLPPAQHF
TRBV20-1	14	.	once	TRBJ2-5	TGCAGTGCTGGAAAGGCAGGAGTCCAAGAGACCCAGTACTTC	CSAGKAGVQETQYF
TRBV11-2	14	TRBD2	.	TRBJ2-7	TGTGCCAGCAGCTTCCTAGCGGCCTCCTACGAGCAGTACTTC	CASSFLAASYEQYF
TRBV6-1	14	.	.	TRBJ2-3	TGTGCCAGCAGTGTCTCTACAGGGCTAGATACGCAGTATTTT	CASSVSTGLDTQYF
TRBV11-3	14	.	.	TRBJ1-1	TGTGCCAGCAGCTTAGGGATGGTGAACACTGAAGCTTTCTTT	CASSLGMVNTEAFF
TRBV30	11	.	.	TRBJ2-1	TGTGCCTGGAGTGTGATCAATGAGCAGTTCTTC	CAWSVINEQFF
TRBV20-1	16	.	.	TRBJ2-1	TGCAGTGCTAGAGATGCGGCGGGTAGCTCCTACAATGAGCAGTTCTTC	CSARDAAGSSYNEQFF
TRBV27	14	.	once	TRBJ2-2	TGTGCCAGCAGTTTATTTGGGGGTAGCGGGGAGCTGTTTTTT	CASSLFGGSGELFF
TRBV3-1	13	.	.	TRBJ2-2	TGTGCCAGCAGACGAGCTAACACCGGGGAGCTGTTTTTT	CASRRANTGELFF